The clone carrying this T cell receptor (beta chain) has a count of ten or more. No antigen is known for it. A library of TCRbeta sequences, prepared with unique molecular identifiers, was generated. TCRdb passed the PCR reads through MiXCR, listing each CDR3 protein once. The sample lists 200,000 to 300,000 distinct CDR3 sequences; roughly 8% were seen once. The data originate from a study of T-cell reconstitution after alpha-beta-depleted transplantation in children. Study observations and caveats: Recipient T cells and thymic progenitors that survived were the source of the high TCRbeta diversity seen at day 60 in some patients. Several hundred expanded graft clones reportedly were the source of alpha-beta T cells about two months after transplant. Newly produced T cells mostly provided counts and TCRbeta diversity after one year, as hyperexpanded clones declined.

The V and J ends lost 5 bases and 1 base respectively, with 11 bases between them. The CDR3 loop spans 14 amino acids. Germline lookup yields CDR1 MNHNS and CDR2 SASEGT. This clonotype was sampled from a male patient younger than 18 who had a stem cell transplant for acute lymphoblastic leukemia, so the T cells may come from the graft donor. The specimen was PBMCs, mostly from graft donor cells, collected 180 days after TCRalphabeta/CD19-depleted stem cell transplant. This sequence joins TRBV6-1 and TRBJ1-1, with no clear D. The CDR3 loop reads CASSPFIRNTEAFF. The CDR3 DNA follows: TGTGCCAGCAGTCCGTTCATCAGGAACACTGAAGCTTTCTTT.